What follows are 10 T cell receptor beta chains derived from one specimen sequenced in a study of blood T cell repertoires in COVID-19 (dated by TCRdb to about 2020). Receptor amplification or capture employed the immunoSEQ multiplex PCR assay. TCRdb carries this immuneACCESS record with in-frame sequences only. Its versions omit some clonotypes, under half of them owing to an unresolved V gene in the studies checked, with the rest unexplained. The sample profile shows tens of thousands of clones; around 86% of them were found once. The ten largest account for about 15% of the sample. Sequenced material: peripheral blood. All receptors derive from a man in his forties or fifties with COVID-19, enrolled during active disease.

The genes are TRBV9 and TRBJ1-4; D not certain. With 6 bases removed from V and 0 bases from J, the gap between germline ends came to 12 bases. CDR1 is SGDLS and CDR2 is YYNGEE in the germline V gene. This CDR3 has 15 residues. The CDR3 is CASTSGGATNEKLFF. The CDR3 DNA sequence: TGTGCCAGCACTTCCGGAGGAGCAACTAATGAAAAACTGTTTTTT.

The chain employs TRBV10-3 and TRBJ2-7; the D is unclear. The germline V and J ends were trimmed by 2 bases and 2 bases, with 7 bases remaining between them. The CDR3 totals 13 residues. Germline V gene lookup returns CDR1 ENHRY and CDR2 SYGVKD. CDR3 residues: CAISERQAYEQYF. The DNA of the CDR3 is TGTGCCATCAGTGAGCGACAAGCCTACGAGCAGTACTTC.

This clone has a single count. The chain has TRBV30 and TRBJ2-5, with 7 nucleotides matching TRBD1. CDR1 and CDR2 from the germline V gene are GTSNPN and SVGIG (reference sequence). V lost 2 bases and J lost 4; bases outside the gene matches: 4. This CDR3 is 13 amino acids long. The CDR3, as DNA: TGTGCCTGGAGTATCCACAGGGGAGAGACCCAGTACTTC. Residues: CAWSIHRGETQYF.

V usage is TRBV18 and J usage is TRBJ2-2; 8 positions match TRBD1. The J segment lost 6 bases and the V segment lost 2 bases, leaving 8 bases of the junction unmatched. Germline lookup yields CDR1 KGHSH and CDR2 LQKENI. The CDR3 is 16 amino acids. CDR3 protein: CASSPVQGAGAGELFF. CDR3 DNA sequence: TGTGCCAGCTCACCAGTCCAGGGGGCAGGTGCCGGGGAGCTGTTTTTT.

The chain has TRBV5-1 and TRBJ1-2; the match to TRBD1 covers 7 bases. From germline, CDR1 is SGHRS and CDR2 YFSETQ. CDR3 size: 13 residues. Trimming removed 2 bases from V and 4 bases from J; junction bases left unmatched: 2. CDR3 region: CASSLQGSYGYTF. The CDR3 nucleotides are TGCGCCAGCAGCTTACAGGGGAGCTATGGCTACACCTTC.

The chain is built from TRBV11-2 and TRBJ1-4; 7 bases agree with TRBD1. The CDR3 runs to 15 residues. Germline lookup yields CDR1 SGHAT and CDR2 FQNNGV. V shed 5 bases and J 8 bases; nucleotides not matched to a gene: 11. This CDR3 is CASSRSGQLTEKLFF. DNA of the CDR3: TGTGCCAGCAGCCGGTCGGGACAGCTTACAGAAAAACTGTTTTTT. Full variable domain (missing parts from reference TRBV11-2 and TRBJ1-4): EAGVAQSPRYKIIEKRQSVAFWCNPISGHATLYWYQQILGQGPKLLIQFQNNGVVDDSQLPKDRFSAERLKGVDSTLKIQPAKLEDSAVYLCASSRSGQLTEKLFFGSGTQLSVL.

V and J are TRBV30 and TRBJ1-4; TRBD1 agrees at 9 bases. V was pared by 2 bases and J by 8 bases, with 6 bases of the junction left unmatched. CDR3 length: 14 residues. Germline V gives CDR1 GTSNPN, CDR2 SVGIG (reference sequence). Written as DNA, the CDR3 is TGTGCCTGGAGTTACCGGGACAGGGACGAAAAACTGTTTTTT. It codes for CAWSYRDRDEKLFF.

This clone came up once. The chain links TRBV19 to TRBJ2-7; 10 nucleotides match TRBD1. Trimming removed 10 bases from V and 2 bases from J; junction bases left unmatched: 5. The CDR3 contains 13 residues. Germline V gene lookup returns CDR1 LNHDA and CDR2 SQIVND (reference sequence). CDR3 protein: CANRGTGAYEQYF. The CDR3 DNA follows: TGTGCCAACAGAGGGACAGGGGCCTACGAGCAGTACTTC.

The chain couples TRBV19 to TRBJ1-2; 7 bases agree with TRBD1. V was clipped by 5 bases and J by 10 bases; unmatched bases: 7. In germline, CDR1 is LNHDA, CDR2 SQIVND (reference sequence). This CDR3 contains 12 residues. The CDR3 DNA reads as TGTGCCAGTAGTTTAACAGGGGCTTTCTACACCTTC. Residues: CASSLTGAFYTF. The full variable domain, its missing parts supplied by reference TRBV19 and TRBJ1-2, is DGGITQSPKYLFRKEGQNVTLSCEQNLNHDAMYWYRQDPGQGLRLIYYSQIVNDFQKGDIAEGYSVSREKKESFPLTVTSAQKNPTAFYLCASSLTGAFYTFGSGTRLTVV.

The V call is TRBV11-2, the J call TRBJ2-1; 7 nucleotides match TRBD1. Germline V gene data show CDR1 as SGHAT and CDR2 as FQNNGV. V gave up 5 bases and J gave up 1 base; unmatched junction bases: 11. This CDR3 comprises 17 residues. This chain's CDR3 is CASSRPRGGRSYNEQFF. Here the CDR3 DNA reads TGTGCCAGCAGCCGCCCTCGAGGGGGCAGGTCCTACAATGAGCAGTTCTTC.